This is a list of T cell receptor beta chains from one sample in a study of blood T cell repertoires in COVID-19. The protocol was immunoSEQ multiplex PCR, while the TCRdb copy is restricted to in-frame clones and leaves out a portion. The table has 300,000 to 450,000 clones, around 90% seen once. Sequenced sample: peripheral blood. The receptors shown here come from a woman aged 25 to 39 with COVID-19, enrolled during active disease. The CDR3 runs from the conserved cysteine through the conserved F or W. D genes are given only for firm matches. Clone size is not always given. Where it is, it says once, few, many or a class for expanded clones.

size: .
J: TRBJ2-2
D: TRBD2
V: TRBV7-7
DNA: TGTGCTAGCAGCGCGCAGGCGGGAGGTAACACCGGGGAGCTGTTTTTT
CDR3: CASSAQAGGNTGELFF

size: .
J: TRBJ1-3
D: .
V: TRBV18
DNA: TGTGCCAGCTCACCAGGTCGACAGGTCTTCTCTGGAAACACCATATATTTT
CDR3: CASSPGRQVFSGNTIYF

size: .
J: TRBJ1-2
D: .
V: TRBV2
DNA: TGTGCCACCCCACAGGGTTTTTATGGCTACACCTTC
CDR3: CATPQGFYGYTF

size: .
J: TRBJ1-3
D: TRBD1
V: TRBV9
DNA: TGTGCCAGCAGCGTAGAAGGGGGCAGGTTTACTGGAAACACCATATATTTT
CDR3: CASSVEGGRFTGNTIYF

size: once
J: TRBJ2-7
D: .
V: TRBV27
DNA: TGTGCCAGCAGTCCTACCCCCGGCAGGAACTACGAGCAGTACTTC
CDR3: CASSPTPGRNYEQYF

size: .
J: TRBJ2-1
D: TRBD1
V: TRBV19
DNA: TGTGCCAGCCGGGACAGCGCGCACAATGAGCAGTTCTTC
CDR3: CASRDSAHNEQFF

size: .
J: TRBJ2-1
D: .
V: TRBV9
DNA: TGTGCCAGCAGCGTAGCGGGGTTGGCCGATGAGCAGTTCTTC
CDR3: CASSVAGLADEQFF

size: .
J: TRBJ2-7
D: .
V: TRBV28
DNA: TGTGCCAGCAGTTCCCCCCAGAAGGGGGTGGAGGAGCAGTACTTC
CDR3: CASSSPQKGVEEQYF

size: .
J: TRBJ2-1
D: TRBD2
V: TRBV4-3
DNA: TGCGCCAGCAGCCCGACTAGCGGGAGGGCCGATGAGCAGTTCTTC
CDR3: CASSPTSGRADEQFF

size: .
J: TRBJ2-2
D: .
V: TRBV5-4
DNA: TGTGCCAGCAGCCTTGGGGCGGGGACGGTCGACGCCGGGGAGCTGTTTTTT
CDR3: CASSLGAGTVDAGELFF

size: once
J: TRBJ1-5
D: TRBD1
V: TRBV7-8
DNA: TGTGCCAGCAGCGCGCAGGGGGGAGGCAATCAGCCCCAGCATTTT
CDR3: CASSAQGGGNQPQHF